The rows below give T cell receptor beta chains drawn from one sample of a study of memory CD4+ T cells and cytomegalovirus serostatus. Profiling relied on immunoSEQ multiplex PCR, and the TCRdb table lists in-frame clones only, not all of them. The sample holds tens of thousands of clones, around 80% seen once. Sequencing used memory CD4+ T cells from blood. These receptors were obtained from an adult in good health and CMV-seropositive. Each CDR3 is given with its conserved first and last residue.

>TRBV5-8
CASSLLGLNQPQHF
>TRBV28
CASTPSRYEQFF
>TRBV5-1
CASSSDGQNTEAFF
>TRBV7-9
CASSLVQYTEAFF
>TRBV2
CASSAPAVQEQYF
>TRBV7-3
CASSLTRDREQYF
>TRBV29-1
CSLPSDRGRGYEQYF
>TRBV18
CASSPDGSYGYTF
>TRBV4-3
CASSLWDSNEQFF
>TRBV6-5
CASSWRAGGGNTEAFF
>TRBV19
CASSILGSGGSGELFF
>TRBV7-9
CASSLGSGGRNYGYTF
>TRBV28
CASSFPAGTDTQYF
>TRBV7-9
CASSLGDGGYTF
>TRBV7-6
CASSPDRGKNENTIYF